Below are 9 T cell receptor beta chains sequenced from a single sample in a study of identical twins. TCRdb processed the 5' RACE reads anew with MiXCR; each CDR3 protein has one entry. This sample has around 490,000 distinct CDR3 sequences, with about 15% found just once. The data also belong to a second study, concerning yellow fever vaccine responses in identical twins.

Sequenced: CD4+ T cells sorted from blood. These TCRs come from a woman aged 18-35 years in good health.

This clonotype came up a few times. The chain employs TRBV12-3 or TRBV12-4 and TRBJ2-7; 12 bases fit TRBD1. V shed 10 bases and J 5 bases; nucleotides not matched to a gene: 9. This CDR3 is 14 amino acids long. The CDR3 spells CATSVGTGGHEQYF. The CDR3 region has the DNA TGTGCCACCAGCGTGGGGACAGGGGGCCACGAGCAGTACTTC.

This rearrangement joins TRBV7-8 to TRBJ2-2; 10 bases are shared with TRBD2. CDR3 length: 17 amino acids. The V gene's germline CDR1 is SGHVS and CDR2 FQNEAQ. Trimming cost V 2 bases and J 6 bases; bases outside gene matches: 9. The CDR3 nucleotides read TGTGCCAGCAGCTTAACCAGCGGGGGGGGTCCTTCCGGGGAGCTGTTTTTT. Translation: CASSLTSGGGPSGELFF. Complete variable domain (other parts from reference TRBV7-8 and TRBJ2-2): GAGVSQSPRYKVAKRGQDVALRCDPISGHVSLFWYQQALGQGPEFLTYFQNEAQLDKSGLPSDRFFAERPEGSVSTLKIQRTQQEDSAVYLCASSLTSGGGPSGELFFGEGSRLTVL.

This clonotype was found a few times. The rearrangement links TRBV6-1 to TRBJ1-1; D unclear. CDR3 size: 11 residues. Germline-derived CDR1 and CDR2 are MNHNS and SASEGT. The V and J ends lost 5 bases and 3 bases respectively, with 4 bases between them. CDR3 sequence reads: CASSHYTEAFF. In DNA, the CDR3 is TGTGCCAGCAGTCATTACACTGAAGCTTTCTTT.

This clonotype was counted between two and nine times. The CDR3 here is CASTRGPGPGELFF. For the CDR3, the DNA is TGTGCCAGCACCCGGGGCCCAGGGCCCGGGGAGCTGTTTTTT. The rearrangement links TRBV9 to TRBJ2-2; D possibly matches TRBD1 or TRBD2 (5 bases each). The germline V gene has CDR1 SGDLS and CDR2 YYNGEE. V was cut by 6 bases and J by 6 bases, with 15 bases left in between. The CDR3 length is 14 residues.

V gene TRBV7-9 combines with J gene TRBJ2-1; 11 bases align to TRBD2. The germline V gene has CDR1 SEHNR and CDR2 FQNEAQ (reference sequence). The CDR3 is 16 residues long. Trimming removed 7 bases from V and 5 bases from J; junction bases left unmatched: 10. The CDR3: CASTLPTSGGNNEQFF. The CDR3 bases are TGTGCCAGCACCCTACCCACTAGCGGGGGCAACAATGAGCAGTTCTTC.

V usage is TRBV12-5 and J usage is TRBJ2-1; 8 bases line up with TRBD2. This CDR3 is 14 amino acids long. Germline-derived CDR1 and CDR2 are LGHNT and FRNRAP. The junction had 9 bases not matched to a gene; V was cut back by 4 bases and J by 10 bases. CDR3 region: CASGSRTSPAEQFF. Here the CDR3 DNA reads TGTGCTAGTGGTTCCCGGACTAGCCCGGCGGAGCAGTTCTTC.

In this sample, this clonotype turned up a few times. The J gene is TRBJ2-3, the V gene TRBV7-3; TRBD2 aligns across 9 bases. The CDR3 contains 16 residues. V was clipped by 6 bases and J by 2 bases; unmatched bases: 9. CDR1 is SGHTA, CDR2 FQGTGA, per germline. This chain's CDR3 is CASSKKTSGATDTQYF. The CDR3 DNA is TGTGCCAGCAGTAAGAAGACTAGCGGTGCCACAGATACGCAGTATTTT.

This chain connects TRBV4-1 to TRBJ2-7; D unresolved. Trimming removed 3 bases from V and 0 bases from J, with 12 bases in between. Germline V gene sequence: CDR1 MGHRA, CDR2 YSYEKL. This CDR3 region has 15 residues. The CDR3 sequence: CASSQTLTVSYEQYF. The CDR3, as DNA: TGCGCCAGCAGCCAGACCCTGACGGTCTCCTACGAGCAGTACTTC.

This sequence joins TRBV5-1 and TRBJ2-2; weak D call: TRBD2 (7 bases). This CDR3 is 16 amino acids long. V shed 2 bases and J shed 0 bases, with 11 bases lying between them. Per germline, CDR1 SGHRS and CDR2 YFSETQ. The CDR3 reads CASSFGGQSNTGELFF. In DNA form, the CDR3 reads TGCGCCAGCAGCTTCGGGGGGCAATCGAACACCGGGGAGCTGTTTTTT.